These T cell receptor beta chains were read from a single sample in a study of human T cells and chemical hapten exposure. A single record per CDR3 protein comes from TCRdb applying MiXCR to the reads. The sample has 100,000 to 150,000 distinct CDR3 sequences; more than 8.5% are singletons. The sequencing sample was made of whole blood. These receptors all stem from a human donor in good health. Some clones in this sample may be carry-over from other donors' samples. Both conserved end residues are part of each CDR3. D genes are given only for firm matches. Clone size is stated in some rows and not others, as once, few, many or a class when expanded.

D	V	size	J	DNA	CDR3
TRBD1	TRBV11-2	NA	TRBJ1-5	TGTGCCAGCGGACAGGGAGGGGGTCAGCCCCAGCATTTT	CASGQGGGQPQHF
NA	TRBV12-3/TRBV12-4	many	TRBJ2-1	TGTGCCAGCAGTTCCCCGACTAACTCCTACAATGAGCAGTTCTTC	CASSSPTNSYNEQFF
TRBD2	TRBV9	NA	TRBJ2-5	TGTGCCAGCAGCGTAGTGGGACTAGCGGCGCAAGAGACCCAGTACTTC	CASSVVGLAAQETQYF
TRBD2	TRBV5-1	many	TRBJ2-7	TGCGCCAGCAGCTACGGACCGGGACTAGCGGGAGGCTACGAGCAGTACTTC	CASSYGPGLAGGYEQYF
TRBD1	TRBV6-5	many	TRBJ1-6	TGTGCCAGCAGTCAGGGGGCGAGGAATTCACCCCTCCACTTT	CASSQGARNSPLHF
TRBD2	TRBV10-1	few	TRBJ2-1	TGCGCCAGCAGTGAGGCTAGCGGGCGTGAGCAGTTCTTC	CASSEASGREQFF
TRBD1	TRBV12-3/TRBV12-4	many	TRBJ1-4	TGTGCCAGCAGGTTGGGGACAGGGAACGAAAAACTGTTTTTT	CASRLGTGNEKLFF
NA	TRBV10-3	many	TRBJ2-5	TGTGCCATCAGTAGTAGAGGGGAGACCCAGTACTTC	CAISSRGETQYF
TRBD2	TRBV6-2/TRBV6-3	few	TRBJ2-1	TGTGCCAGCAGTTATCACCTCGGGACTAGCGTGGAGCAGTTCTTC	CASSYHLGTSVEQFF
NA	TRBV14	NA	TRBJ2-1	TGTGCCAGCAGCCAAGGGCATTTCAGCTCCTACAATGAGCAGTTCTTC	CASSQGHFSSYNEQFF
NA	TRBV2	few	TRBJ2-2	TGTGCCAGCTTTGGCAGGGGCCGAGGGGAGCTGTTTTTT	CASFGRGRGELFF
NA	TRBV12-3/TRBV12-4	few	TRBJ2-2	TGTGCCAGCAGTTTCGGGAGTTACACCGGGGAGCTGTTTTTT	CASSFGSYTGELFF
NA	TRBV6-2/TRBV6-3	few	TRBJ1-5	TGTGCCAGCAGTTACCTAGGGGGGGCCTATCAGCCCCAGCATTTT	CASSYLGGAYQPQHF
NA	TRBV6-2/TRBV6-3	many	TRBJ1-5	TGTGCCAGCAGTGACAATTTTAGCAATCAGCCCCAGCATTTT	CASSDNFSNQPQHF
TRBD2	TRBV12-3/TRBV12-4	few	TRBJ2-3	TGTGCCAGCAGACAACTAGCGGGAGATGCAGATACGCAGTATTTT	CASRQLAGDADTQYF
NA	TRBV7-6	few	TRBJ2-7	TGTGCCAGCAGCTTAGGAGGGGGTATGGACGAGCAGTACTTC	CASSLGGGMDEQYF
NA	TRBV5-1	NA	TRBJ2-1	TGCGCCAGCAGCTGGGGGGACGGCACAGGGAACTCCTACAATGAGCAGTTCTTC	CASSWGDGTGNSYNEQFF
NA	TRBV15	NA	TRBJ2-7	TGTGCCACCAGCAGTCACGGGTCCTACGAGCAGTACTTC	CATSSHGSYEQYF
TRBD1	TRBV5-1	many	TRBJ1-2	TGCGCCAGCAGTTCGGATCCCGGGACAGGGTATGGCTACACCTTC	CASSSDPGTGYGYTF
TRBD2	TRBV10-3	NA	TRBJ2-5	TGTGCCATCACCGCGGGAGGGGAAGAGACCCAGTACTTC	CAITAGGEETQYF
TRBD1	TRBV10-3	NA	TRBJ1-5	TGTGCCATCAAAGGATCGACAGGGGAGAAGGAGCCCCAGCATTTT	CAIKGSTGEKEPQHF
NA	TRBV29-1	NA	TRBJ2-1	TGCAGCGTTGAATTAGTAAATGAGCAGTTCTTC	CSVELVNEQFF
NA	TRBV5-4	few	TRBJ1-1	TGTGCCAGCAGCTTGATCGGACAGTCGGTTACTGAAGCTTTCTTT	CASSLIGQSVTEAFF
TRBD1	TRBV19	NA	TRBJ2-1	TGTGCCAGTAGCACCTTGGACAGGAACGCGGATGAGCAGTTCTTC	CASSTLDRNADEQFF
NA	TRBV2	few	TRBJ2-7	TGTGCCAGCATGGGGTGGAGGGACTCCTACGAGCAGTACTTC	CASMGWRDSYEQYF
NA	TRBV10-3	many	TRBJ1-1	TGTGCCATCAGTGAGTCTTCGGCGGCTGAAGCTTTCTTT	CAISESSAAEAFF
NA	TRBV10-2	NA	TRBJ2-7	TGCGCCAGCACTGGCTCGATGGGCTCCTACGAGCAGTACTTC	CASTGSMGSYEQYF
NA	TRBV4-3	few	TRBJ2-2	TGCGCCAGCAGCCAAGACCGGGACAATCCTCTAAGGGAGCTGTTTTTT	CASSQDRDNPLRELFF
NA	TRBV10-3	NA	TRBJ2-7	TGTGCCATCAGTGATAGTGGGAGCTCCTACGAGCAGTACTTC	CAISDSGSSYEQYF
NA	TRBV12-3/TRBV12-4	NA	TRBJ2-1	TGTGCCAGCAGTTTCGTCGTAACAGGGCGGCGGAACAATGAGCAGTTCTTC	CASSFVVTGRRNNEQFF
TRBD2	TRBV12-3/TRBV12-4	NA	TRBJ2-1	TGTGCCAGCAGAACAAGCGGGAGCACCTACAATGAGCAGTTCTTC	CASRTSGSTYNEQFF
NA	TRBV18	many	TRBJ1-6	TGTGCCAGCTCACCAACGGAAGCTTTTGAGAAGAATTCACCCCTCCACTTT	CASSPTEAFEKNSPLHF
TRBD1	TRBV12-3/TRBV12-4	few	TRBJ1-1	TGTGCCAGCAGTGTCCGGGACAGGGGCAGTGAAGCTTTCTTT	CASSVRDRGSEAFF
NA	TRBV7-2	NA	TRBJ2-5	TGTGCCAGCAGCTTAGAGGGTGGGAACCAAGAGACCCAGTACTTC	CASSLEGGNQETQYF
NA	TRBV18	many	TRBJ1-1	TGTGCCAGCTCACAGGAGGCCCTGAACACTGAAGCTTTCTTT	CASSQEALNTEAFF
NA	TRBV6-2/TRBV6-3	NA	TRBJ1-1	TGTGCCAGCAGTTACTCCCAGGGGGAAGCTTTCTTT	CASSYSQGEAFF
NA	TRBV12-3/TRBV12-4	NA	TRBJ2-4	TGTGCCAGCACCCCGACAGGGGAGGGGAACATTCAGTACTTC	CASTPTGEGNIQYF
NA	TRBV29-1	many	TRBJ2-1	TGCAGCGCAAATACCTGGGATGAGCAGTTCTTC	CSANTWDEQFF
TRBD1	TRBV12-3/TRBV12-4	NA	TRBJ2-1	TGTGCCAGCAGTGCGGGACAGGGGACGTACAATGAGCAGTTCTTC	CASSAGQGTYNEQFF
TRBD2	TRBV9	NA	TRBJ2-5	TGTGCCAGCAGCGTAGGGTCTAGCGGGGGCCAGTACCAAGAGACCCAGTACTTC	CASSVGSSGGQYQETQYF
NA	TRBV21-1	many	TRBJ2-1	TGTGCCAGCAGCAAAGATGCCTCAGCGGGACCCATCTACAATGAGCAGTTCTTC	CASSKDASAGPIYNEQFF
TRBD2	TRBV4-2	NA	TRBJ2-2	TGTGCCAGCAGCCCTGGGACGGGGGGGATCACCGGGGAGCTGTTTTTT	CASSPGTGGITGELFF
TRBD1	TRBV12-3/TRBV12-4	many	TRBJ1-4	TGTGCCAGCAGTAGGACAGGGGGGCATGAAAAACTGTTTTTT	CASSRTGGHEKLFF
NA	TRBV5-4	NA	TRBJ2-3	TGTGCCAGCACCTCCCCCACAGATACGCAGTATTTT	CASTSPTDTQYF
TRBD2	TRBV9	NA	TRBJ2-3	TGTGCCAGCAGCGTAGGCACTAGCGGGGCCCCCACAGATACGCAGTATTTT	CASSVGTSGAPTDTQYF
NA	TRBV12-3/TRBV12-4	few	TRBJ2-7	TGTGCCAGCAGAGAGGGACCCACGAGGGCCTACGAGCAGTACTTC	CASREGPTRAYEQYF
NA	TRBV7-9	NA	TRBJ2-7	TGTGCCAGCAGCTATCAGGGGCGGAACTACGAGCAGTACTTC	CASSYQGRNYEQYF
TRBD1	TRBV20-1	many	TRBJ2-5	TGCAGTGCTCGGGCGGCGGGACAGGAGGTACTTATCCAAGAGACCCAGTACTTC	CSARAAGQEVLIQETQYF
TRBD2	TRBV7-3	many	TRBJ2-1	TGTGCCAGCAGCTTACTGGCGGGGGGCCACAATGAGCAGTTCTTC	CASSLLAGGHNEQFF
NA	TRBV5-1	NA	TRBJ2-5	TGCGCCAGCAGCTCGTGGGACAACCAAGAGACCCAGTACTTC	CASSSWDNQETQYF
NA	TRBV19	few	TRBJ1-1	TGTGCCACCTTGACCTGGACCTCGCGGTCTCGTACTGAAGCTTTCTTT	CATLTWTSRSRTEAFF
TRBD2	TRBV24-1	few	TRBJ2-3	TGTGCCACCAGTGATCCAGCGGGAACAGATACGCAGTATTTT	CATSDPAGTDTQYF